This entry lists 2 T cell receptor beta chains sequenced from one sample in a study of blood T cell repertoires in COVID-19. TCRdb's table, derived via immunoSEQ multiplex PCR, lists solely in-frame clones and lacks some. Among 84,000 or so clones listed, around 94% were seen once. Source material: peripheral blood. These receptors were taken from a woman in her sixties with active COVID-19.

The CDR3 DNA follows: TGTGCCAGCACCCCAGGGGGCTGGAAATCTGGGGCCAACGTCCTGACTTTC. Translating gives CASTPGGWKSGANVLTF. The chain joins TRBV28 to TRBJ2-6; 8 nucleotides agree with TRBD1. The germline gives CDR1 MDHEN, CDR2 SYDVKM. V gave up 7 bases and J gave up 1 base; unmatched junction bases: 9. The CDR3 is 17 amino acids.

The sample holds a few counts of this clone. As DNA, the CDR3 is TGCGCCAGCGGCGGTGGTGATACGCAGTATTTT. As protein: CASGGGDTQYF. The chain employs TRBV5-1 and TRBJ2-3, with D unresolved. Germline assignment: CDR1 SGHRS and CDR2 YFSETQ. This CDR3 contains 11 residues. Trimming pared 7 bases from V and 6 bases from J, leaving 9 bases between.